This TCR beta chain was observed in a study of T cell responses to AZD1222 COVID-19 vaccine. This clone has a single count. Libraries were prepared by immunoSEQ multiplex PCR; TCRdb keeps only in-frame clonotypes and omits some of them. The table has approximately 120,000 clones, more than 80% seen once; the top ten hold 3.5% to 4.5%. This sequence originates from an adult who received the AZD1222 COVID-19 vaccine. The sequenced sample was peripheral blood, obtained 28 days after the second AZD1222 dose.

CDR3 sequence reads: CAWSASKNTEAFF. The CDR3, as DNA: TGTGCCTGGAGTGCCTCCAAAAACACTGAAGCTTTCTTT. The chain is built from TRBV30 and TRBJ1-1; D is uncertain. Trimming removed 1 base from V and 2 bases from J, with 8 bases in between. There are 13 residues in the CDR3. Germline V gene lookup returns CDR1 GTSNPN and CDR2 SVGIG (reference sequence).